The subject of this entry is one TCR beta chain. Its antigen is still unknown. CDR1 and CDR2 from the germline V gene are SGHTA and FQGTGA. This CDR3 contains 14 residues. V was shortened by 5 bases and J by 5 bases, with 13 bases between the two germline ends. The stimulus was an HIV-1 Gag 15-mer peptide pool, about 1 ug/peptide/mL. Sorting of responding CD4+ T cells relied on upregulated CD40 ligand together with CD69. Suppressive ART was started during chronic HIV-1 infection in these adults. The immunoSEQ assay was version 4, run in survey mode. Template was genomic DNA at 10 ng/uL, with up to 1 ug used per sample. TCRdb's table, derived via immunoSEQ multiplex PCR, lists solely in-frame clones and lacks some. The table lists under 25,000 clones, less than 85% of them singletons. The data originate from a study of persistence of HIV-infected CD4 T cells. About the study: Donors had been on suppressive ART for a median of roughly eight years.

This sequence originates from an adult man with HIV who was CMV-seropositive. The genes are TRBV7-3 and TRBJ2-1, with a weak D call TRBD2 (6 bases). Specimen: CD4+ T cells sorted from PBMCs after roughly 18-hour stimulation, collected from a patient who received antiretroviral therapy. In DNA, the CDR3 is TGTGCCAGCAGCCCCCGGGACTTGGACAATGAGCAGTTCTTC. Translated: CASSPRDLDNEQFF.